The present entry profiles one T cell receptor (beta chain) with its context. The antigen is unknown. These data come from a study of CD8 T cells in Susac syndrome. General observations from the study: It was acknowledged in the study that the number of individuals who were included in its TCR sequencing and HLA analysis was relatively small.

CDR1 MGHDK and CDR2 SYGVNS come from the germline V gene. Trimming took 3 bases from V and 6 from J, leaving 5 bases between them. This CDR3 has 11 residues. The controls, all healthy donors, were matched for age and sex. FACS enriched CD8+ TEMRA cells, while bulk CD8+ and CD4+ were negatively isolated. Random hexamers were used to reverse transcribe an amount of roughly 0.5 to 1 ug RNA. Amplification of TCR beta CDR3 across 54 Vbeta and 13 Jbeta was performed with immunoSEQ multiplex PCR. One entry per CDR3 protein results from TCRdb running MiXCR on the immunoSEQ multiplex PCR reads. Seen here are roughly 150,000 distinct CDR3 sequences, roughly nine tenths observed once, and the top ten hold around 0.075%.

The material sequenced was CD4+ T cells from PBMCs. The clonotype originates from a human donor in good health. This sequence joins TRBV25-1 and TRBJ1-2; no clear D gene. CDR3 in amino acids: CASSEGNGYTF. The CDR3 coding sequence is TGTGCCAGCAGTGAGGGGAATGGCTACACCTTC.